This T cell receptor beta chain appears in the sequencing data of a study of early T cells in non-severe SARS-CoV-2 infection (dated by TCRdb to about 2021). About the full investigation: Because TCR sequencing was done on bulk RNA from unsorted whole blood, the alpha and beta chains could not be paired.

The library was generated by 5' RACE. TCRdb lists the instrument as NextSeq 500. The TCR library protocol attached unique molecular identifiers to individual cDNA molecules to correct for sequencing error and PCR bias. Both TCR alpha and beta chains were sequenced, and tight co-correlation was observed between alpha and beta sequence abundances in each sample. As for how the authors treated the data: Decombinator V4 was used to annotate TCR sequences for V gene, J gene and CDR3. TCRs were defined as expanded if a significant change between any two time points was detected under a Poisson model with p below 0.0001. TCR abundances were normalised to the total number of TCRs sequenced per sample and expressed as counts per million. MAIT TCRs were defined by TRAV1-2 paired with TRAJ12, TRAJ20 or TRAJ33, and iNKT TCRs by TRAV10 paired with TRAJ18. VDJdb, accessed 1 November 2021, was searched for CMV, EBV and SARS-CoV-2 annotated TCRs, excluding TCRs annotated for multiple antigens. Using fastp trimming at Q25 and MiXCR clonotype assembly, TCRdb reanalyzed the public sequencing data and kept in-frame beta chains. Each entry is one CDR3 protein sequence, shown with its most common DNA and genes. The V and J calls and clone size are TCRdb's, not the authors'. The sample profile shows about 63,000 distinct CDR3 sequences; about an eighth of them were found once. The top ten clonotypes cover around 5.1% of the sample.

Trimming costs V 0 bases and J 0 bases, and their ends lie 8 bases apart. Per the germline V gene, KGHSH is the CDR1 and LQKENI is the CDR2. The CDR3 numbers 15 residues from cysteine through phenylalanine. Only the CDR3 DNA is retained, 45 bases long and in frame from the first base. Overall study results and their limits: Matching against VDJdb was skewed toward anti-spike CD8 responses, likely underestimated virus-specific expansions, and missed private and CD4 specificities.

In this sample, this clonotype turned up many times. The antigen this receptor binds is unknown. Base qualities were left out, and no much larger clone turns up one base away. The study was a case-control design nested within a healthcare worker cohort in London, UK, with weekly nasopharyngeal swab PCR tests and blood sampling. Healthcare workers were enrolled in the week of the UK lockdown, from 23 to 31 March 2020, and were followed every week for up to roughly 15 weeks. The sequence derives from an adult who was a healthcare worker with PCR-confirmed SARS-CoV-2 infection or an uninfected control (not recorded which). The chain uses TRBV18 and TRBJ1-2; TRBD1 is a possible D gene, resting on 5 matching bases. Sequencing was done on a sample of whole blood. The CDR3 is CASSPPRGANYGYTF. The DNA reads TGTGCCAGCTCACCACCGAGGGGAGCTAACTATGGCTACACCTTC.